A single sample gave rise to the 17 T cell receptor beta chains below, sequenced in a study of early T cells in non-severe SARS-CoV-2 infection. TCRdb passed the 5' RACE reads through MiXCR, listing each CDR3 protein once. This sample has about 97,000 distinct CDR3 sequences, with under 15% found just once. What was sequenced was whole blood. The receptors here all came from an adult who was a healthcare worker with PCR-confirmed SARS-CoV-2 infection or an uninfected control (not recorded which).

This clonotype was observed many times. The CDR3 here is CSARERDLGNSPLHF. CDR3 bases: TGCAGTGCTAGAGAGAGGGACTTAGGGAATTCACCCCTCCACTTT. V usage is TRBV20-1 and J usage is TRBJ1-6; maybe TRBD1 (5 bases). CDR1 and CDR2 from the germline V gene are DFQATT and SNEGSKA (reference sequence). This CDR3 spans 15 amino acids. Trimming stripped 0 bases from V and 7 bases from J, with 13 bases between.

The CDR3 nucleotides are TGTGCCAGCAGGCCCACGGGGCACCAAGAGACCCAGTACTTC. Translating gives CASRPTGHQETQYF. The chain employs TRBV28 and TRBJ2-5; D is tentatively TRBD1 or TRBD2 (5 bases each). Trimming removed 6 bases from V and 0 bases from J, with 11 bases in between. The CDR3 is made up of 14 amino acids. Germline V CDR1 and CDR2: MDHEN, SYDVKM.

This clonotype has a count of ten or more. The genes are TRBV20-1 and TRBJ1-2; D possibly corresponds to TRBD1 (5 bases). This CDR3 region has 13 residues. V lost 1 base and J lost 6, with 12 bases in between. The V gene's germline CDR1 is DFQATT and CDR2 SNEGSKA (reference sequence). The CDR3 here is CSARAFSGNGYTF. The CDR3, as DNA: TGCAGTGCTAGAGCGTTTTCAGGGAATGGCTACACCTTC.

This clonotype was counted ten times or more. This chain joins TRBV6-2 or TRBV6-3 and TRBJ1-5, with D possibly matching TRBD1 (5 bases). The length of the CDR3 is 16 residues. Trimming pared 6 bases from V and 0 bases from J, leaving 15 bases between. CDR1 is MNHEY and CDR2 is SVGEGT in the germline V gene. This CDR3 is CASRHRDPNSNQPQHF. Written as DNA, the CDR3 is TGTGCCAGCAGGCACCGGGACCCAAATAGCAATCAGCCCCAGCATTTT.

The J gene is TRBJ2-3, the V gene TRBV24-1; weak D call: TRBD1 (6 bases). Trimming stripped 9 bases from V and 6 bases from J, with 12 bases between. CDR3 length: 12 residues. CDR1 is KGHDR, CDR2 SFDVKD, per germline. The CDR3 is CATGTSADTQYF. Here the CDR3 DNA reads TGTGCCACCGGGACATCTGCGGATACGCAGTATTTT.

This clonotype was seen ten or more times. This chain uses TRBV6-4 with TRBJ1-1; TRBD1 is a possible D gene (6 bases). The CDR3 is made up of 13 amino acids. The germline V gene has CDR1 MRHNA and CDR2 SNTAGT. V was pared by 3 bases and J by 1 base, with 6 bases between. CDR3 residues: CASSEGANTEAFF. CDR3 in DNA: TGTGCCAGCAGTGAGGGGGCGAACACTGAAGCTTTCTTT.

This clonotype turned up a few times. This chain links TRBV4-1 with TRBJ2-7; D is unclear. There are 14 residues in the CDR3. V was shortened by 0 bases and J by 3 bases, with 9 bases between the two germline ends. The V gene's germline CDR1 is MGHRA and CDR2 YSYEKL. The CDR3 region is CASSQDLHYYEQYF. The CDR3 DNA reads as TGCGCCAGCAGCCAAGATCTGCATTACTACGAGCAGTACTTC.

This clonotype came up a few times. The chain carries TRBV25-1 and TRBJ1-3, with 7 bases matching TRBD1. The CDR3 contains 14 residues. Germline CDR1 reads MGHDK; CDR2 reads SYGVNS. The trim removed 1 base at V and 6 bases at J, leaving 3 bases unmatched. CDR3 DNA: TGTGCCAGCAGTGAATTTGGGACAGCAAACACCATATATTTT. Protein sequence: CASSEFGTANTIYF.

This clonotype was picked up many times. The rearrangement links TRBV7-9 to TRBJ2-3; the D is unclear. CDR3 length equals 14 residues. Germline CDR1 is SEHNR and CDR2 is FQNEAQ (reference sequence). Trimming removed 3 bases from V and 2 bases from J, with 9 bases in between. CDR3 sequence reads: CASSLDSSTDTQYF. DNA for the CDR3: TGTGCCAGCAGCTTGGATTCCTCCACAGATACGCAGTATTTT. The whole variable domain, filled in from reference TRBV7-9 and TRBJ2-3, reads DTGVSQNPRHKITKRGQNVTFRCDPISEHNRLYWYRQTLGQGPEFLTYFQNEAQLEKSRLLSDRFSAERPKGSFSTLEIQRTEQGDSAMYLCASSLDSSTDTQYFGPGTRLTVL.

This sequence joins TRBV5-1 and TRBJ2-5, with 8 bases fitting TRBD1. CDR3 length: 15 amino acids. The V gene's germline CDR1 is SGHRS and CDR2 YFSETQ. Germline trimming cut 1 base from V and 5 bases from J; bases unmatched to any gene: 7. The CDR3 here is CASSLRAGGYETQYF. CDR3 coding DNA: TGCGCCAGCAGCTTGAGAGCAGGGGGCTATGAGACCCAGTACTTC.

CDR3 sequence (DNA): TGTGCCAGCAGCCCCACACCCGTAGGGGTGGGGCAGTACTTC. This gives the protein CASSPTPVGVGQYF. The chain links TRBV6-2 or TRBV6-3 to TRBJ2-7; D might be TRBD1 (5 bases). This CDR3 is built from 14 residues. V was shortened by 6 bases and J by 9 bases, with 21 bases between the two germline ends. Germline V CDR1 and CDR2: MNHEY, SVGEGT.

This clonotype was picked up many times. The chain couples TRBV20-1 to TRBJ2-7, with 11 positions matching TRBD2. The CDR3 is made up of 15 amino acids. Germline lookup yields CDR1 DFQATT and CDR2 SNEGSKA (reference sequence). V shed 0 bases, J shed 5 bases, and the junction held 6 bases outside the gene matches. The chain's CDR3 is CSAREVAGGRNEQYF. Here the CDR3 DNA reads TGCAGTGCTAGAGAGGTAGCGGGAGGGCGGAACGAGCAGTACTTC.

A few counts support this clonotype. V is TRBV6-5 and J is TRBJ2-1; D uncertain. Between the trimmed V and J ends, which lost 6 bases and 4 bases, there was a span of 10 bases. This CDR3 contains 13 residues. CDR1 MNHEY and CDR2 SVGAGI come from the germline V gene. The CDR3 DNA sequence: TGTGCCAGCAGACGAGAAGAGTACAATGAGCAGTTCTTC. This translates into CASRREEYNEQFF.

A few counts support this clonotype. The chain uses TRBV12-3 or TRBV12-4 and TRBJ1-2, with 10 bases identical to TRBD1. This CDR3 contains 13 residues. V gave up 2 bases and J gave up 8 bases; unmatched junction bases: 2. CDR3 coding DNA: TGTGCCAGCAGTTTAAGGGACAGGGGAGGCTACACCTTC. It codes for CASSLRDRGGYTF.

The chain couples TRBV7-9 to TRBJ1-1; D not certain. Looked up from germline, CDR1 is SEHNR and CDR2 is FQNEAQ (reference sequence). The CDR3 totals 12 residues. The V end was cut by 4 bases, the J end by 3 bases, with 6 bases between. CDR3 protein: CASSSRDTEAFF. Here the CDR3 DNA reads TGTGCCAGCAGCTCCCGGGACACTGAAGCTTTCTTT.

This clonotype has at least ten counts. The V and J genes are TRBV21-1 and TRBJ2-1; the D call TRBD2 from the table was never checked on the DNA. TRBV21-1 is marked as a pseudogene. This CDR3 is built from 14 residues. CDR3 nucleotide sequence: TGTGCCAGCAGCAACGGCCCGCTGAACGATGAGCAGTTCTTC. Translation: CASSNGPLNDEQFF.

Only a few counts were recorded for this clonotype. This chain links TRBV5-6 with TRBJ2-4, with D unresolved. The length of the CDR3 is 14 residues. CDR1 SGHDT and CDR2 YYEEEE come from the germline V gene. Deletions cut 0 bases from V and 6 bases from J, with 10 bases between. CDR3 sequence (DNA): TGTGCCAGCAGCTTGGGGAGCGTTACAAACATTCAGTACTTC. It translates to CASSLGSVTNIQYF.